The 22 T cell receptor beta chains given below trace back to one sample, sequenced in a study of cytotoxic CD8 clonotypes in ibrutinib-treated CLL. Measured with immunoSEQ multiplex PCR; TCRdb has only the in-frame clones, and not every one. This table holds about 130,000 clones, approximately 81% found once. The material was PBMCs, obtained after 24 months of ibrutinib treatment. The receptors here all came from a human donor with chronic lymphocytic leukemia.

The CDR3 DNA sequence: TGTGCCACCAGTCAGCGGACGGTCGGGGAGCTGTTTTTT. Protein product: CATSQRTVGELFF. The gene calls are TRBV15 and TRBJ2-2; TRBD2 might be the D (5 bases). This CDR3 is 13 amino acids long. Trimming left V 6 bases short and J 7 bases short, with 12 bases between. Germline V gene data show CDR1 as LNHNV and CDR2 as YYDKDF (reference sequence).

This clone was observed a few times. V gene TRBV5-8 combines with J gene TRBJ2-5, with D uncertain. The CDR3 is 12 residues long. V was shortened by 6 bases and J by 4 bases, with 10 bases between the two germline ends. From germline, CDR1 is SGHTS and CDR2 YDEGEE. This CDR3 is CASNIHGETQYF. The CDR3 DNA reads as TGTGCCAGCAACATCCATGGAGAGACCCAGTACTTC. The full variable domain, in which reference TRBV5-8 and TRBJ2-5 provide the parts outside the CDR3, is EAGVTQSPTHLIKTRGQQATLRCSPISGHTSVYWYQQALGLGLQFLLWYDEGEERNRGNFPPRFSGRQFPNYSSELNVNALELEDSALYLCASNIHGETQYFGPGTRLLVL.

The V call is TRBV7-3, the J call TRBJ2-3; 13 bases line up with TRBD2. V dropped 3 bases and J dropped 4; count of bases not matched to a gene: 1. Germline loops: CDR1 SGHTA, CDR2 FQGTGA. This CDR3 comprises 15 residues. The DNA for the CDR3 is TGTGCCAGCAGCTTCGGGACTAGCGGGGCAGATACGCAGTATTTT. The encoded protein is CASSFGTSGADTQYF.

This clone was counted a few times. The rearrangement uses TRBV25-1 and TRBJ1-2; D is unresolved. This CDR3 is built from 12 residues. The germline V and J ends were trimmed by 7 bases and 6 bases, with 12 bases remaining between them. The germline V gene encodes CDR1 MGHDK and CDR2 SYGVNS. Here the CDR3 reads CASMNINDGYTF. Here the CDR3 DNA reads TGTGCCAGCATGAACATAAACGATGGCTACACCTTC.

DNA for the CDR3: TGTGCCAGCAGTTACTCTCGACAAGAGCAGTACTTC. It encodes CASSYSRQEQYF. The rearrangement links TRBV6-6 to TRBJ2-7; D is unclear. There are 12 residues in the CDR3. V was trimmed by 0 bases and J by 7 bases, leaving 7 bases between them. Per the germline V gene, CDR1 is MNHNY and CDR2 is SVGAGI (reference sequence).

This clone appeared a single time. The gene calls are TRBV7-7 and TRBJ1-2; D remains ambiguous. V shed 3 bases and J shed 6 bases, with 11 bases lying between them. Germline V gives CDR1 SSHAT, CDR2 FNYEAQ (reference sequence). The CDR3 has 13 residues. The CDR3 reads CASSFDTDHGYTF. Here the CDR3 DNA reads TGTGCCAGCAGCTTCGACACCGACCATGGCTACACCTTC.

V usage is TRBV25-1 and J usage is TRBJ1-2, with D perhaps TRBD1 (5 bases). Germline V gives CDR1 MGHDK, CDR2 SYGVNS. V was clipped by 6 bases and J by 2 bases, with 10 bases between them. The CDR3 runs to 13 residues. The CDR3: CASRYPGNYGYTF. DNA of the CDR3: TGTGCCAGCAGGTACCCAGGGAACTATGGCTACACCTTC.

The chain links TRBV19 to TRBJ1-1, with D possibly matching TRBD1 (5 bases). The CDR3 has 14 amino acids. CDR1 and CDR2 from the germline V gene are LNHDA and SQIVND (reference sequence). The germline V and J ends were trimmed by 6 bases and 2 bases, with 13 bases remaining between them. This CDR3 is CASRAGPANTEAFF. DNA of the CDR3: TGTGCCAGTAGGGCGGGACCCGCAAACACTGAAGCTTTCTTT.

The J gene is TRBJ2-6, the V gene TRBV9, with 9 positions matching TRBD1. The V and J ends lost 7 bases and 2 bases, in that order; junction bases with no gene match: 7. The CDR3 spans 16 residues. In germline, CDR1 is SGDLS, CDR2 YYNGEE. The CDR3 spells CASWGTGLAGANVLTF. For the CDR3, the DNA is TGTGCCAGCTGGGGGACAGGGCTTGCTGGGGCCAACGTCCTGACTTTC. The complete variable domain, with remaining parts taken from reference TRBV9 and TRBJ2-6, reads DSGVTQTPKHLITATGQRVTLRCSPRSGDLSVYWYQQSLDQGLQFLIQYYNGEERAKGNILERFSAQQFPDLHSELNLSSLELGDSALYFCASWGTGLAGANVLTFGAGSRLTVL.

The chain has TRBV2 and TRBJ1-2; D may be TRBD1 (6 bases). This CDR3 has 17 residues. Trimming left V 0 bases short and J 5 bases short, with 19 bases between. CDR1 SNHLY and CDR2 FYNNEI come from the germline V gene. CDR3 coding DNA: TGTGCCAGCAGTGAAGCGCCGGGGCGAGGGGGTGGTTATGGCTACACCTTC. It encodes CASSEAPGRGGGYGYTF.

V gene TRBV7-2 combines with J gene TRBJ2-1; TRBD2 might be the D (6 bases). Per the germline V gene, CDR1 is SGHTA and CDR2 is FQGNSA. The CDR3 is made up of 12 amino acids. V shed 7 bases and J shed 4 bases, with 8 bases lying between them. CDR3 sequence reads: CASIGLYNEQFF. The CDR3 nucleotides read TGTGCCAGCATCGGACTATACAATGAGCAGTTCTTC.

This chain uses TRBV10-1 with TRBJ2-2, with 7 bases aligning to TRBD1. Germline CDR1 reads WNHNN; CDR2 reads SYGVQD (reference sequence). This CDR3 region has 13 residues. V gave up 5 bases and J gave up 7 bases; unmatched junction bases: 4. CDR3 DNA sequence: TGCGCCAGCAGTCGTAGGACAGGCGGGGAGCTGTTTTTT. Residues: CASSRRTGGELFF.

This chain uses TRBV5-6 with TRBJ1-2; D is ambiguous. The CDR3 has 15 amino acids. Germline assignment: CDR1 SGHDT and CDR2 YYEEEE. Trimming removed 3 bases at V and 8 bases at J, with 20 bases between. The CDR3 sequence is CASSSLRGNLWGYTF. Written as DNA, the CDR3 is TGTGCCAGCAGCTCGTTACGTGGAAACCTCTGGGGCTACACCTTC.

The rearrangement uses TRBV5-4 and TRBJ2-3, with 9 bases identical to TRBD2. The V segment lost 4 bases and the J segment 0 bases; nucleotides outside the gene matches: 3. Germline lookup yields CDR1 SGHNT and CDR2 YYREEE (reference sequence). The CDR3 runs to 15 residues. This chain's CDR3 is CASSLAGKSTDTQYF. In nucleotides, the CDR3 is TGTGCCAGCAGCCTAGCGGGGAAAAGCACAGATACGCAGTATTTT. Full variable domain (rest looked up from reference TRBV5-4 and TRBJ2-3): ETGVTQSPTHLIKTRGQQVTLRCSSQSGHNTVSWYQQALGQGPQFIFQYYREEENGRGNFPPRFSGLQFPNYSSELNVNALELDDSALYLCASSLAGKSTDTQYFGPGTRLTVL.

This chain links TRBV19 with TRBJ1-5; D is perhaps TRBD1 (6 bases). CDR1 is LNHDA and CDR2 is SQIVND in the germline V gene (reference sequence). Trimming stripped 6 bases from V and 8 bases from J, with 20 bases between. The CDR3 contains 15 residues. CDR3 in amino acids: CASSATGTSFKPQHF. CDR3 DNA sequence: TGTGCCAGTAGCGCCACCGGGACATCCTTCAAGCCCCAGCATTTT.

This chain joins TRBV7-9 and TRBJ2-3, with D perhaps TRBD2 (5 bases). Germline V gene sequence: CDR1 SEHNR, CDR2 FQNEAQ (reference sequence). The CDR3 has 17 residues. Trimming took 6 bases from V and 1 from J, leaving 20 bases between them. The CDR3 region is CASRPGLLIVRTDTQYF. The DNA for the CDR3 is TGTGCCAGCAGACCCGGACTCCTGATTGTGCGCACAGATACGCAGTATTTT.

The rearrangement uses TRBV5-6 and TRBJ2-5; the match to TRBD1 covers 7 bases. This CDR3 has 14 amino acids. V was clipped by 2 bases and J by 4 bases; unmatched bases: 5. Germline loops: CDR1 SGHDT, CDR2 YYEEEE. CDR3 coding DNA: TGTGCCAGCAGCTTACGGCCAGGGGGAGAGACCCAGTACTTC. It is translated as CASSLRPGGETQYF.

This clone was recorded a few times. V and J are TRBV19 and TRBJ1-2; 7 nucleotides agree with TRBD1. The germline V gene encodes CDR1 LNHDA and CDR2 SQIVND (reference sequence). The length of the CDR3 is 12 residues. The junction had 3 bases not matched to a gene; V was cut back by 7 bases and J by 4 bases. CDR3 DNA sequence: TGTGCCAGTACGACAGGGACCTATGGCTACACCTTC. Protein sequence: CASTTGTYGYTF.

This chain's CDR3 is CASSQVSHLDRGWAGELFF. The CDR3 region has the DNA TGCGCCAGCAGCCAAGTTTCCCATCTGGACAGGGGATGGGCCGGGGAGCTGTTTTTT. This chain links TRBV4-3 with TRBJ2-2; 9 bases map to TRBD1. CDR3 length: 19 amino acids. Germline V gene sequence: CDR1 LGHNA, CDR2 YSLEER. With 1 base clipped from V and 6 bases from J, the junction kept 15 bases outside the gene matches.

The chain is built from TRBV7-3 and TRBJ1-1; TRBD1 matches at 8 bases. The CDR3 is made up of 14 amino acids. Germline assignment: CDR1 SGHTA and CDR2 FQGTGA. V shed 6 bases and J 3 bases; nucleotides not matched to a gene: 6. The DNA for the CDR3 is TGTGCCAGCAGACCCACGGACAGGGACACTGAAGCTTTCTTT. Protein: CASRPTDRDTEAFF.

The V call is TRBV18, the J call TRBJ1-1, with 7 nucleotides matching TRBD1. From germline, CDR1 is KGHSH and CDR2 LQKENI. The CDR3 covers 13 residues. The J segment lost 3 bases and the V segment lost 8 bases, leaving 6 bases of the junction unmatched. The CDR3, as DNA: TGTGCCAGCCTTCCGACAGGGTACACTGAAGCTTTCTTT. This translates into CASLPTGYTEAFF.

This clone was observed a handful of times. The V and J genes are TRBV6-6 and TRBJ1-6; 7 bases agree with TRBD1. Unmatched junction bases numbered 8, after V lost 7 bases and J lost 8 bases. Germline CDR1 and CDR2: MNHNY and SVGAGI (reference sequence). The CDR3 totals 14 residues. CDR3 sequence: CASTSRDRHSPLHF. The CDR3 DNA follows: TGTGCCAGCACTTCACGGGACAGACATTCACCCCTCCACTTT.